A single sample is the source of the 10 T cell receptor beta chains below, sequenced in a study of cytomegalovirus exposure and HLA in healthy donors. It was with 60 Vbeta and 13 Jbeta primers that the PCR ran. Produced via immunoSEQ multiplex PCR; TCRdb's table is partial and in-frame only. The data contain around 140,000 clones, about 80% of them singletons. Sequencing was carried out using PBMCs. These receptors were taken from a man aged 35-49 years in good health and CMV-seronegative.

The CDR3 protein is CASSLNGDFPNQPQHF. The CDR3 bases are TGTGCCAGCAGCTTGAATGGCGACTTTCCCAATCAGCCCCAGCATTTT. The rearrangement uses TRBV5-4 and TRBJ1-5; no definite D call. This CDR3 region has 16 residues. Germline CDR1 SGHNT, CDR2 YYREEE (reference sequence). V was clipped by 1 base and J by 3 bases, with 14 bases between them. The entire variable domain, with the rest obtained from reference TRBV5-4 and TRBJ1-5, is as follows: ETGVTQSPTHLIKTRGQQVTLRCSSQSGHNTVSWYQQALGQGPQFIFQYYREEENGRGNFPPRFSGLQFPNYSSELNVNALELDDSALYLCASSLNGDFPNQPQHFGDGTRLSIL.

V and J are TRBV6-1 and TRBJ1-4, with TRBD1 as a possible D gene (5 bases). Germline assignment: CDR1 MNHNS and CDR2 SASEGT. The V end lost 6 bases, the J end lost 0 bases, and 11 bases lay between the germline ends. This CDR3 spans 15 amino acids. The CDR3 reads CASSAQAATNEKLFF. CDR3 DNA sequence: TGTGCCAGCAGCGCACAGGCTGCAACTAATGAAAAACTGTTTTTT.

This chain connects TRBV6-6 to TRBJ2-5; TRBD2 agrees at 10 bases. V gave up 5 bases and J gave up 2 bases; unmatched junction bases: 5. This CDR3 region has 15 residues. Germline V gene sequence: CDR1 MNHNY, CDR2 SVGAGI (reference sequence). The CDR3 bases are TGTGCCAGCAGTAAACTAGCGGGGTTACAAGAGACCCAGTACTTC. Translated: CASSKLAGLQETQYF.

This clone was counted a few times. The chain is built from TRBV14 and TRBJ2-7; 9 bases fit TRBD1. Germline V lookup: CDR1 SGHDN, CDR2 FVKESK. The CDR3 has 16 amino acids. J was trimmed by 0 bases and V by 0 bases; bases with no gene match: 3. CDR3 residues: CASSQDGTGSSYEQYF. The CDR3 nucleotides are TGTGCCAGCAGCCAAGATGGGACAGGGAGCTCCTACGAGCAGTACTTC.

This clone was picked up a small number of times. This chain links TRBV13 with TRBJ1-2, with 7 bases that match TRBD1. Unmatched junction bases numbered 5, after V lost 3 bases and J lost 7 bases. Germline CDR1 is PRHDT and CDR2 is FYEKMQ (reference sequence). The CDR3 is made up of 13 amino acids. The CDR3 region is CASSFKGARGYTF. The CDR3 DNA is TGTGCCAGCAGCTTCAAGGGGGCCCGTGGCTACACCTTC. Full variable domain (rest looked up from reference TRBV13 and TRBJ1-2): AAGVIQSPRHLIKEKRETATLKCYPIPRHDTVYWYQQGPGQDPQFLISFYEKMQSDKGSIPDRFSAQQFSDYHSELNMSSLELGDSALYFCASSFKGARGYTFGSGTRLTVV.

The gene calls are TRBV6-5 and TRBJ1-6; D is possibly TRBD1 (5 bases). The CDR3 sequence is 14 residues long. Germline CDR1 MNHEY, CDR2 SVGAGI. V dropped 1 base and J dropped 9 bases, with 10 bases sitting between them. The CDR3 DNA sequence: TGTGCCAGCAGTTACTTTATCGGGGGTTCACCCCTCCACTTT. Its protein is CASSYFIGGSPLHF.

The CDR3 is CASSLSGTSTNTGELFF. The CDR3 DNA is TGCGCCAGCAGCTTGAGCGGGACTAGCACCAACACCGGGGAGCTGTTTTTT. The chain employs TRBV5-1 and TRBJ2-2; the match to TRBD2 covers 9 bases. Trimming removed 1 base from V and 2 bases from J; junction bases left unmatched: 6. The CDR3 has 17 residues. Germline CDR1 is SGHRS and CDR2 is YFSETQ.

The genes are TRBV12-5 and TRBJ2-5; D not certain. This CDR3 comprises 15 residues. Germline CDR1 LGHNT, CDR2 FRNRAP. V was trimmed by 2 bases and J by 2 bases, leaving 12 bases between them. The DNA of the CDR3 is TGTGCTAGTGGTTTGACCCCTAGGTTGCAAGAGACCCAGTACTTC. It is translated as CASGLTPRLQETQYF.

The chain uses TRBV6-5 and TRBJ1-1; D not certain. The CDR3 extends over 15 amino acids. With 0 bases removed from V and 3 bases from J, the gap between germline ends came to 11 bases. Germline V gene data show CDR1 as MNHEY and CDR2 as SVGAGI. The CDR3 loop reads CASSYSTGWHTEAFF. The DNA of the CDR3 is TGTGCCAGCAGTTACTCAACGGGATGGCACACTGAAGCTTTCTTT.

This clone was counted a few times. The rearrangement uses TRBV6-6 and TRBJ2-7; TRBD1 matches at 10 bases. CDR1 and CDR2 (germline): MNHNY, SVGAGI (reference sequence). This CDR3 is built from 14 residues. V gave up 0 bases and J gave up 4 bases; unmatched junction bases: 0. This CDR3 is CASSYSGQGYEQYF. Here the CDR3 DNA reads TGTGCCAGCAGTTACTCGGGACAGGGGTACGAGCAGTACTTC.